These 8 T cell receptor beta chains were sequenced from one sample in a study of vaccination effects on CD4 cells after COVID-19 (dated by TCRdb to between 2021 and 2023). After around 10 days of culture, CD4+ T cells were isolated with the EasySep CD4+ T cell isolation kit. Their cognate antigens are unknown. Library preparation was by the immunoSEQ multiplex PCR assay. TCRdb holds this immuneACCESS table with in-frame rearrangements only. Some clones are missing; in checked studies, unresolved V genes explain under half, and the rest has no known cause. Here the sample has approximately 47,000 clones; around 76% occur a single time. The ten most abundant clones make up approximately 10% of the sample. The sample was CD4+ T cells from PBMCs cultured without peptide, taken before COVID-19 vaccination. The receptors shown here come from a human donor who had a prior SARS-CoV-2 infection.

This clone was seen more than once but under ten times. This chain links TRBV10-3 with TRBJ1-2, with D tentatively TRBD1 (6 bases). The CDR3 extends over 15 amino acids. V lost 1 base, J lost 7 bases, and 16 bases lay in between. Germline V gene lookup returns CDR1 ENHRY and CDR2 SYGVKD. The CDR3 coding sequence is TGTGCCATCAGTGAGTACCTCTCGCAGGGGCTTGGCTACACCTTC. Translated: CAISEYLSQGLGYTF.

The chain combines TRBV19 with TRBJ2-5; D unclear. This CDR3 comprises 16 residues. V was shortened by 7 bases and J by 2 bases, with 20 bases between the two germline ends. Germline V lookup: CDR1 LNHDA, CDR2 SQIVND (reference sequence). CDR3 nucleotide sequence: TGTGCCAGTACCGCCCGCCCGGCCCTAGGTCAAGAGACCCAGTACTTC. It specifies CASTARPALGQETQYF. Filled out from reference TRBV19 and TRBJ2-5, the complete variable domain reads DGGITQSPKYLFRKEGQNVTLSCEQNLNHDAMYWYRQDPGQGLRLIYYSQIVNDFQKGDIAEGYSVSREKKESFPLTVTSAQKNPTAFYLCASTARPALGQETQYFGPGTRLLVL.

The J gene is TRBJ2-1, the V gene TRBV5-4; TRBD1 aligns across 7 bases. The germline CDR1 and CDR2 sequences are SGHNT and YYREEE (reference sequence). This CDR3 region has 15 residues. The trim removed 0 bases at V and 2 bases at J, leaving 2 bases unmatched. The CDR3 nucleotides read TGTGCCAGCAGCTTGGAACAGGGGCCCTACAATGAGCAGTTCTTC. Its protein is CASSLEQGPYNEQFF.

This sequence joins TRBV4-1 and TRBJ2-4; TRBD2 is a possible D gene (5 bases). V shed 4 bases and J shed 0 bases, with 13 bases lying between them. The CDR3 extends over 16 amino acids. The germline CDR1 and CDR2 sequences are MGHRA and YSYEKL. In DNA, the CDR3 is TGCGCCAGCAGCCCCTTCTGGGGAGTAGCCAAAAACATTCAGTACTTC. It codes for CASSPFWGVAKNIQYF.

The V gene is TRBV5-1, the J gene TRBJ1-1, with D hard to call. The CDR3 runs 13 residues. Germline V CDR1 and CDR2: SGHRS, YFSETQ. Between the trimmed V and J ends, which lost 2 bases and 1 base, there was a span of 6 bases. CDR3 nucleotide sequence: TGCGCCAGCAGCTTCGACGGGAACACTGAAGCTTTCTTT. Protein sequence: CASSFDGNTEAFF.

J is TRBJ1-3 and V is TRBV9; D unclear. The CDR3 spans 14 residues. Looked up from germline, CDR1 is SGDLS and CDR2 is YYNGEE. V lost 3 bases, J lost 0 bases, and 7 bases lay in between. The CDR3 DNA follows: TGTGCCAGCAGCGCCACAATCTCTGGAAACACCATATATTTT. Protein product: CASSATISGNTIYF.

The chain employs TRBV7-8 and TRBJ2-1; TRBD2 agrees at 13 bases. CDR1 and CDR2 from the germline V gene are SGHVS and FQNEAQ. Trimming cost V 5 bases and J 8 bases; bases outside gene matches: 12. The CDR3 extends over 17 amino acids. The CDR3: CASSVGRTSGRADEQFF. For the CDR3, the DNA is TGTGCCAGCAGCGTCGGACGTACTAGCGGGAGGGCCGATGAGCAGTTCTTC.

The rearrangement uses TRBV21-1 and TRBJ2-1. TRBV21-1 is classified as a pseudogene. The CDR3 contains 18 residues. The chain's CDR3 is CASSAVRDATRTYNEQFF. The CDR3 DNA follows: TGTGCCAGCAGCGCCGTCCGGGACGCAACTAGGACCTACAATGAGCAGTTCTTC.